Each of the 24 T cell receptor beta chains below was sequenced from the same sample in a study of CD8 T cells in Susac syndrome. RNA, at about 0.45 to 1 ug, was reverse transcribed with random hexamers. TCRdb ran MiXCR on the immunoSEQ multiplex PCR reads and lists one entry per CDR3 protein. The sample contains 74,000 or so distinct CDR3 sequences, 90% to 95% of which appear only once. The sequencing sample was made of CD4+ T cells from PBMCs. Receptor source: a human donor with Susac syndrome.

The CDR3 spells CASSLIGGTGKYEQYF. CDR3 bases: TGTGCCAGCAGCTTAATTGGGGGGACAGGAAAGTACGAGCAGTACTTC. The chain is built from TRBV7-3 and TRBJ2-7; TRBD1 matches at 8 bases. CDR3 size: 16 residues. Germline V gene data show CDR1 as SGHTA and CDR2 as FQGTGA. Trimming at V came to 1 base and at J to 4 bases, leaving 9 bases not matched to a gene. Full variable domain (rest looked up from reference TRBV7-3 and TRBJ2-7): GAGVSQTPSNKVTEKGKYVELRCDPISGHTALYWYRQSLGQGPEFLIYFQGTGAADDSGLPNDRFFAVRPEGSVSTLKIQRTERGDSAVYLCASSLIGGTGKYEQYFGPGTRLTVT.

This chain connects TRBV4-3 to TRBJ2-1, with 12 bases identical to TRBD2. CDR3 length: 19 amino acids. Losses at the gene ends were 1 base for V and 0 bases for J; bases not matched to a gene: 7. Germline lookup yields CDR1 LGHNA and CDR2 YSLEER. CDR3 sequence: CASSQGTSGTSSSYNEQFF. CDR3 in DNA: TGCGCCAGCAGCCAAGGGACTAGCGGGACCTCAAGCTCCTACAATGAGCAGTTCTTC.

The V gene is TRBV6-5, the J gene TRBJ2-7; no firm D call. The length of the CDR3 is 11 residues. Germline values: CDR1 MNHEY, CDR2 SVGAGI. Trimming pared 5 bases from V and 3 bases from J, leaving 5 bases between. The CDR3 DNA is TGTGCCAGCAGTCATAACTACGAGCAGTACTTC. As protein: CASSHNYEQYF.

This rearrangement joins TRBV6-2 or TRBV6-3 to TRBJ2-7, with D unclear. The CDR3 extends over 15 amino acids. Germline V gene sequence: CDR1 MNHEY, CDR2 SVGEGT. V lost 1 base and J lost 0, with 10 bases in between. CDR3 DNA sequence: TGTGCCAGCAGTTACTTCTTGGGGAACTCCTACGAGCAGTACTTC. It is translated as CASSYFLGNSYEQYF.

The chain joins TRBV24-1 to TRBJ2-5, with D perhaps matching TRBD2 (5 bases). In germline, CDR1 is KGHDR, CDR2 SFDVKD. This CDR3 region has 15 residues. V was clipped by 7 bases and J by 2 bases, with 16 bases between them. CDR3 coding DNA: TGTGCCACCAGGGGAGCGGCATCTGGGCAAGAGACCCAGTACTTC. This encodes CATRGAASGQETQYF.

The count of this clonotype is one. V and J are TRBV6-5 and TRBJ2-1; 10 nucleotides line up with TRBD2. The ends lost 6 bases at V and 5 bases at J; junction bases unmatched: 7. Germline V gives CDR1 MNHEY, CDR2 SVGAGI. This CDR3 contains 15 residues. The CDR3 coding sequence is TGTGCCAGCAGCCCGAGCGGGAGGGCCGACAATGAGCAGTTCTTC. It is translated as CASSPSGRADNEQFF.

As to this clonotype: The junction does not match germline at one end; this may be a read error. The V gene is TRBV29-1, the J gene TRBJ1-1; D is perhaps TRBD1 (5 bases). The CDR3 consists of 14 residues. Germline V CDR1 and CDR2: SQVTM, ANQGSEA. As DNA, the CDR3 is TGCAGCTTTCTCGGTGGGGCTCCGAACACTGAAGCTTTGTTT. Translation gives CSFLGGAPNTEALF.

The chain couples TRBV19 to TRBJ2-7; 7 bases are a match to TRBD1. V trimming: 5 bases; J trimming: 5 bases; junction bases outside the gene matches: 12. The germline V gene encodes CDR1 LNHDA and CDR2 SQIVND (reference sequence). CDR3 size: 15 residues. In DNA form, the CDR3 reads TGTGCCAGTAGTCACCGTGGGACAGCTCTCCACGAGCAGTACTTC. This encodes CASSHRGTALHEQYF.

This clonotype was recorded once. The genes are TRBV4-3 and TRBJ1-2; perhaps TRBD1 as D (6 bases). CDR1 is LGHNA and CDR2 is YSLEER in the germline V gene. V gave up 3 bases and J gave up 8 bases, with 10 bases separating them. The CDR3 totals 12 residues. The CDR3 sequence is CASSQGGAGYTF. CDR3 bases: TGCGCCAGCAGCCAGGGGGGGGCCGGCTACACCTTC.

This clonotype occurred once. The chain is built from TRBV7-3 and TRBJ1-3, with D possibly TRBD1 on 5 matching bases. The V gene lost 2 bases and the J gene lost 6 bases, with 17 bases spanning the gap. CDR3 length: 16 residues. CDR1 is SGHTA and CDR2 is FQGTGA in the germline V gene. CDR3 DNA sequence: TGTGCCAGCAGCTTAGGCTTGGGACTCGGGGAAAACACCATATATTTT. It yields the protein CASSLGLGLGENTIYF. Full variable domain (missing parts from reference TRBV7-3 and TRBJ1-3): GAGVSQTPSNKVTEKGKYVELRCDPISGHTALYWYRQSLGQGPEFLIYFQGTGAADDSGLPNDRFFAVRPEGSVSTLKIQRTERGDSAVYLCASSLGLGLGENTIYFGEGSWLTVV.

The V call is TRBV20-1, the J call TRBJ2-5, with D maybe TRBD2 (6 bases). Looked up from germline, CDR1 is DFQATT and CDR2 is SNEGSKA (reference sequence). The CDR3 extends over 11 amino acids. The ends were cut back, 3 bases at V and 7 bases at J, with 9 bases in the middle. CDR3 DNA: TGCAGTGCTAGCCTCGGGGGGACCCAGTACTTC. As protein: CSASLGGTQYF.

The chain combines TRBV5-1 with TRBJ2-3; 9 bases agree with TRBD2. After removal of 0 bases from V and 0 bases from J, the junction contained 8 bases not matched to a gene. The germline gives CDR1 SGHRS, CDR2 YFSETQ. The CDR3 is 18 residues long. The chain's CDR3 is CASSLVERGATSTDTQYF. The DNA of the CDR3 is TGCGCCAGCAGCTTGGTTGAGCGGGGGGCGACTAGCACAGATACGCAGTATTTT.

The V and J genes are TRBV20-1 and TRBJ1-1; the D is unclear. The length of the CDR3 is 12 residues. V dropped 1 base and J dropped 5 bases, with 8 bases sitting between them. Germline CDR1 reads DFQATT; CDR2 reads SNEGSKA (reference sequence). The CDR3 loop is CSARVLGTEAFF. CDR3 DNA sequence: TGCAGTGCTAGAGTCCTGGGGACTGAAGCTTTCTTT.

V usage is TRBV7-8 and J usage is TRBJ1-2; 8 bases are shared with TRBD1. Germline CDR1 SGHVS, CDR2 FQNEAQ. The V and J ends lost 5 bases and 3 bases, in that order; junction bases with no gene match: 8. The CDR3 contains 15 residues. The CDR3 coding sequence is TGTGCCAGCAGCCATCCCAGGGGGCGCGACTATGGCTACACCTTC. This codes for CASSHPRGRDYGYTF.

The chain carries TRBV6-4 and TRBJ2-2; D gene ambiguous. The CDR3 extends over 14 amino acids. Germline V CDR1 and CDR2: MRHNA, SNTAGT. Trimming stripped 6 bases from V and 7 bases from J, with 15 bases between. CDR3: CASRPTPLGGELFF. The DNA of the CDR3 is TGTGCCAGCAGACCTACACCTTTGGGCGGGGAGCTGTTTTTT.

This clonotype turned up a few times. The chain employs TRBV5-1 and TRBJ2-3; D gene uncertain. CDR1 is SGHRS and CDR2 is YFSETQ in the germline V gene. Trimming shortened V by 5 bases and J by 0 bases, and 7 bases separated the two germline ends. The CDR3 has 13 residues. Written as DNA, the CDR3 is TGCGCCAGCAGTAGCCAGAGCACAGATACGCAGTATTTT. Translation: CASSSQSTDTQYF.

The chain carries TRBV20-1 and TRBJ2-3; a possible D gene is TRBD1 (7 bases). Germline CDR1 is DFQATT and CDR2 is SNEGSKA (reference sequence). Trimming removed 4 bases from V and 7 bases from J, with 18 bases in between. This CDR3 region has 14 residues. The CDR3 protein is CSAKGAGLVYTQYF. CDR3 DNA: TGCAGTGCTAAGGGGGCGGGGTTAGTATATACGCAGTATTTT.

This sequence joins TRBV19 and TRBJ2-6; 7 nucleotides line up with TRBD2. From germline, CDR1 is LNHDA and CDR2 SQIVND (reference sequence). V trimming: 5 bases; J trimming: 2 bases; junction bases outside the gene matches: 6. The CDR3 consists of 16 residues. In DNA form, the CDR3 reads TGTGCCAGTAGTCTAGGGGCGGGGGCTGGGGCCAACGTCCTGACTTTC. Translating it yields CASSLGAGAGANVLTF.

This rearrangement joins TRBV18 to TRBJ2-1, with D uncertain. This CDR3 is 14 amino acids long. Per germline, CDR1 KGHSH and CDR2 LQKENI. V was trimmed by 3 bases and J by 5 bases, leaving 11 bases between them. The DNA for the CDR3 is TGTGCCAGCTCACCGGTTAACACTAACAATGAGCAGTTCTTC. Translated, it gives CASSPVNTNNEQFF. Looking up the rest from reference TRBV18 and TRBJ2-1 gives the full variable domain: NAGVMQNPRHLVRRRGQEARLRCSPMKGHSHVYWYRQLPEEGLKFMVYLQKENIIDESGMPKERFSAEFPKEGPSILRIQQVVRGDSAAYFCASSPVNTNNEQFFGPGTRLTVL.

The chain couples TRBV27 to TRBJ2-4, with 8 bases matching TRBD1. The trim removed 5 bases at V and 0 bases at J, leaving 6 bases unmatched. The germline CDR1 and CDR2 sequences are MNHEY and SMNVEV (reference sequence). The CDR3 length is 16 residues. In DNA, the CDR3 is TGTGCCAGCAGTCCGGGGACAGGACTAGCCAAAAACATTCAGTACTTC. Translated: CASSPGTGLAKNIQYF.

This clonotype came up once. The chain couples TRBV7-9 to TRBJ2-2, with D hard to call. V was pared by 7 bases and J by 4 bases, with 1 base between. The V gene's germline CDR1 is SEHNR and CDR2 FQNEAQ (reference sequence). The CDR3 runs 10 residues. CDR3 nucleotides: TGTGCCAGCACCACCGGGGAGCTGTTTTTT. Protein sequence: CASTTGELFF.

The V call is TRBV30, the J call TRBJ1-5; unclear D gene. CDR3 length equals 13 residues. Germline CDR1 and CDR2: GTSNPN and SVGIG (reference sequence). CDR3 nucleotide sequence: TGTGCGGCAGAGGGAGGCGGCAATCAGCCCCAGCATTTT. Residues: CAAEGGGNQPQHF.

The CDR3 DNA reads as TGTGCCATCAGTGATTCCGGGACCGACGAGCAGTACTTC. This sequence encodes CAISDSGTDEQYF. V gene TRBV10-3 combines with J gene TRBJ2-7; D possibly matches TRBD1 or TRBD2 (5 bases each). The length of the CDR3 is 13 residues. Trimming cost V 3 bases and J 5 bases, with 11 bases left between them. CDR1 ENHRY and CDR2 SYGVKD come from the germline V gene.

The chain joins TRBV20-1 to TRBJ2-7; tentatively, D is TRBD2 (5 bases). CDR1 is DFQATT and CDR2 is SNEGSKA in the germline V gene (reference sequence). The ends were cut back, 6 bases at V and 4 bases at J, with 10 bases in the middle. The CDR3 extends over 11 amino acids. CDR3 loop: CSASGDYEQYF. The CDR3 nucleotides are TGCAGTGCCTCCGGGGATTACGAGCAGTACTTC.